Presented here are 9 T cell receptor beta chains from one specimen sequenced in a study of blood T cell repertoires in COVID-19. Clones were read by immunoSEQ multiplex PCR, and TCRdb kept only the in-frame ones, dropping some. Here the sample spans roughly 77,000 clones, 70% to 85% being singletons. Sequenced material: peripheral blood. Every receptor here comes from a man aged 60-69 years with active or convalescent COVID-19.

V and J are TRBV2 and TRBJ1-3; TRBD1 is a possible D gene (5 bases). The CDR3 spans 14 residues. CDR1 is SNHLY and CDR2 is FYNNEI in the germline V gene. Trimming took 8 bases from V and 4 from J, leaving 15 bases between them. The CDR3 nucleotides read TGTGCCAGCTATCGGGGGTTGAGGGGAAACACCATATATTTT. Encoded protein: CASYRGLRGNTIYF.

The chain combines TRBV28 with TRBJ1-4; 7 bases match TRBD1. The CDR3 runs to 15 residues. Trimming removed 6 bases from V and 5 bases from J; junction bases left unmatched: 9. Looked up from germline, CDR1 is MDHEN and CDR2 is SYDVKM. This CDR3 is CASRGNQGENEKLFF. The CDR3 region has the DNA TGTGCCAGCAGGGGGAACCAGGGGGAAAATGAAAAACTGTTTTTT.

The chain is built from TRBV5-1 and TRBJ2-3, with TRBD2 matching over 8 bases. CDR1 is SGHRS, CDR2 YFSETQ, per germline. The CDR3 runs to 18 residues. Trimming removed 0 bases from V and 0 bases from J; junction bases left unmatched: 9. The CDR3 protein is CASSLGRSGDVSTDTQYF. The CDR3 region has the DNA TGCGCCAGCAGCTTGGGGCGTAGCGGGGACGTGAGCACAGATACGCAGTATTTT.

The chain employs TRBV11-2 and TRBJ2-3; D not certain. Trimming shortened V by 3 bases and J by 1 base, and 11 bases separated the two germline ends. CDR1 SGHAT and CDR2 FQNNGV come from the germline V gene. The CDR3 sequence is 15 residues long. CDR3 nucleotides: TGTGCCAGCAGCTTTCCCAGTCGGGGCACAGATACGCAGTATTTT. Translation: CASSFPSRGTDTQYF.

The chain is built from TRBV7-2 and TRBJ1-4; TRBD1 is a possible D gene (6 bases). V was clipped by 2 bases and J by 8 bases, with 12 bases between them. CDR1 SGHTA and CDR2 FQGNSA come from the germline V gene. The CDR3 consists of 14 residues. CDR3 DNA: TGTGCCAGCAGCTTATGGGGGGGCTCGGAAAAACTGTTTTTT. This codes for CASSLWGGSEKLFF.

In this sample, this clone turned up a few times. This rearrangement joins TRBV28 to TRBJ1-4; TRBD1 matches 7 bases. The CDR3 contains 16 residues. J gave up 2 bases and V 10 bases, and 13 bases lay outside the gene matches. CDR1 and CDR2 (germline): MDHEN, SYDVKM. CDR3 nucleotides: TGTGCCACCTACAGGGGTGGGTTCAGGACTAATGAAAAACTGTTTTTT. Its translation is CATYRGGFRTNEKLFF.

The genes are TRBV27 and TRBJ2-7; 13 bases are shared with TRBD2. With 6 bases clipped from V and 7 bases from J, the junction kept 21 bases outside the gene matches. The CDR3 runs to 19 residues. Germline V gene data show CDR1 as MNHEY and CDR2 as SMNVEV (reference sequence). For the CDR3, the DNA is TGTGCCAGCAGGAAGGTGTTGGAGGGACTAGCGGGGCCCTGGTGGGAGCAGTACTTC. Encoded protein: CASRKVLEGLAGPWWEQYF.

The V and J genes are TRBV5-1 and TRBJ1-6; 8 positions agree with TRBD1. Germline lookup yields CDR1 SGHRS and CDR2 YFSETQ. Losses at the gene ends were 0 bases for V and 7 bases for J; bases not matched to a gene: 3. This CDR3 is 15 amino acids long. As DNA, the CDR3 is TGCGCCAGCAGCTTGGAGCAGGGGGCAAATTCACCCCTCCACTTT. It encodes CASSLEQGANSPLHF.

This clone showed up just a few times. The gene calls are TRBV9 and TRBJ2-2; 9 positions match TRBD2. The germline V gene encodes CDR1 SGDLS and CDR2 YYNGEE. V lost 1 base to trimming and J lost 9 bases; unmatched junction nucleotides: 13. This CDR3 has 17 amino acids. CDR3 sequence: CASSVSLVSGGRRELFF. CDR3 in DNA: TGTGCCAGCAGCGTATCCCTTGTTAGCGGGGGAAGAAGGGAGCTGTTTTTT.